Following are 25 T cell receptor beta chains from one sample sequenced in a study of blood T cell repertoires in COVID-19. Using immunoSEQ multiplex PCR, the repertoire was profiled, and TCRdb retains in-frame clones only, with some absent. This table holds approximately 230,000 clones, about four fifths found once. The specimen was peripheral blood. All receptors come from a man of 80 years or more with acute or convalescent COVID-19.

The chain recombines TRBV19 with TRBJ2-7; possibly TRBD2 for D (6 bases). Germline CDR1 reads LNHDA; CDR2 reads SQIVND (reference sequence). Trimming removed 4 bases at V and 4 bases at J, with 14 bases between. There are 14 residues in the CDR3. CDR3 loop: CASSNPIGSYEQYF. CDR3 coding DNA: TGTGCCAGTAGTAACCCAATCGGGAGTTACGAGCAGTACTTC. Complete variable domain (other parts from reference TRBV19 and TRBJ2-7): DGGITQSPKYLFRKEGQNVTLSCEQNLNHDAMYWYRQDPGQGLRLIYYSQIVNDFQKGDIAEGYSVSREKKESFPLTVTSAQKNPTAFYLCASSNPIGSYEQYFGPGTRLTVT.

V is TRBV25-1 and J is TRBJ2-3, with 7 bases matching TRBD2. V gave up 1 base and J gave up 3 bases; unmatched junction bases: 7. From germline, CDR1 is MGHDK and CDR2 SYGVNS. The CDR3 extends over 16 amino acids. DNA of the CDR3: TGTGCCAGCAGTGAATCAGAGGGAGGGCCGACAGATACGCAGTATTTT. Protein: CASSESEGGPTDTQYF.

This chain links TRBV19 with TRBJ2-4; D is unresolved. The V and J ends lost 6 bases and 11 bases respectively, with 20 bases between them. The CDR3 has 14 amino acids. CDR1 LNHDA and CDR2 SQIVND come from the germline V gene (reference sequence). DNA for the CDR3: TGTGCCAGTAGCCCCCGCCGAGAGGTTTCGGTTCAGTACTTC. This codes for CASSPRREVSVQYF.

The chain has TRBV9 and TRBJ1-2; TRBD1 is a possible D gene (6 bases). Germline-derived CDR1 and CDR2 are SGDLS and YYNGEE. This CDR3 is built from 13 residues. V was clipped by 2 bases and J by 2 bases, with 7 bases between them. The CDR3 sequence is CASSVTGNYGYTF. CDR3 nucleotide sequence: TGTGCCAGCAGCGTTACAGGGAACTATGGCTACACCTTC. Variable domain in full (rest from reference TRBV9 and TRBJ1-2): DSGVTQTPKHLITATGQRVTLRCSPRSGDLSVYWYQQSLDQGLQFLIQYYNGEERAKGNILERFSAQQFPDLHSELNLSSLELGDSALYFCASSVTGNYGYTFGSGTRLTVV.

This chain joins TRBV7-6 and TRBJ2-2; a weak D match, TRBD1 (6 bases). CDR1 is SGHVS, CDR2 FNYEAQ, per germline. CDR3 length: 15 amino acids. V was trimmed by 3 bases and J by 6 bases, leaving 14 bases between them. For the CDR3, the DNA is TGTGCCAGCAGCTTCACAGGGAATAGCGCCGGGGAGCTGTTTTTT. It translates to CASSFTGNSAGELFF.

The rearrangement uses TRBV5-5 and TRBJ1-2; 9 bases are shared with TRBD1. The V gene's germline CDR1 is SGHKS and CDR2 YYEKEE (reference sequence). The CDR3 is 16 residues long. J was trimmed by 5 bases and V by 2 bases; bases with no gene match: 10. The CDR3 DNA is TGTGCCAGCAGCTTATTACCGCTTGGACAGGGGTATGGCTACACCTTC. Its protein is CASSLLPLGQGYGYTF.

This clone was recorded once. This sequence joins TRBV24-1 and TRBJ2-1, with 8 bases aligning to TRBD2. The V gene's germline CDR1 is KGHDR and CDR2 SFDVKD. The CDR3 length is 16 residues. V shed 5 bases and J 0 bases; nucleotides not matched to a gene: 5. CDR3 region: CATSVGGGSSYNEQFF. In DNA form, the CDR3 reads TGTGCCACCAGTGTAGGCGGGGGGAGCTCCTACAATGAGCAGTTCTTC.

The CDR3 is CASSPRTGANTGELFF. As DNA, the CDR3 is TGTGCCAGCAGCCCTCGGACAGGGGCTAACACCGGGGAGCTGTTTTTT. The rearrangement uses TRBV11-3 and TRBJ2-2, with 9 bases aligning to TRBD1. The CDR3 spans 16 residues. The V and J ends lost 5 bases and 2 bases, in that order; junction bases with no gene match: 6. Germline lookup yields CDR1 SGHNT and CDR2 YENEEA.

CDR3 sequence (DNA): TGTGCCAGCTCACCATGGACAGGGACTAATGAAAAACTGTTTTTT. As protein: CASSPWTGTNEKLFF. The chain is built from TRBV18 and TRBJ1-4; 8 bases agree with TRBD1. After removal of 2 bases from V and 2 bases from J, the junction contained 1 base not matched to a gene. Germline values: CDR1 KGHSH, CDR2 LQKENI. The CDR3 totals 15 residues.

The chain employs TRBV9 and TRBJ2-7; maybe TRBD2 (6 bases). Germline lookup yields CDR1 SGDLS and CDR2 YYNGEE. Deletions cut 2 bases from V and 6 bases from J, with 9 bases between. This CDR3 comprises 12 residues. CDR3: CASSVEGSEQYF. The CDR3 DNA reads as TGTGCCAGCAGCGTGGAGGGTTCCGAGCAGTACTTC.

This chain connects TRBV25-1 to TRBJ1-5; possible D gene TRBD1, 5 bases. Germline assignment: CDR1 MGHDK and CDR2 SYGVNS. V dropped 2 bases and J dropped 9 bases, with 14 bases sitting between them. This CDR3 is built from 14 residues. The CDR3 DNA sequence: TGTGCCAGCAGTGAAGGGGCCGCAAGGTCGCCCCAGCATTTT. It translates to CASSEGAARSPQHF.

Turning to this clone: Other DNA sequences in this specimen translate into the identical CDR3. The rearrangement links TRBV9 to TRBJ2-1, with a weak D call TRBD2 (5 bases). The CDR3 is made up of 14 amino acids. Trimming stripped 4 bases from V and 0 bases from J, with 8 bases between. Germline V gives CDR1 SGDLS, CDR2 YYNGEE. In DNA, the CDR3 is TGTGCCAGCAGCCCCGGGGACTCCTACAATGAGCAGTTCTTC. Encoded protein: CASSPGDSYNEQFF. Complete variable domain (other parts from reference TRBV9 and TRBJ2-1): DSGVTQTPKHLITATGQRVTLRCSPRSGDLSVYWYQQSLDQGLQFLIQYYNGEERAKGNILERFSAQQFPDLHSELNLSSLELGDSALYFCASSPGDSYNEQFFGPGTRLTVL.

The chain has TRBV11-2 and TRBJ2-6; D gene uncertain. The CDR3 covers 14 residues. Germline lookup yields CDR1 SGHAT and CDR2 FQNNGV. V lost 4 bases, J lost 0 bases, and 4 bases lay in between. The DNA of the CDR3 is TGTGCCAGCAGCTCTAGCTCTGGGGCCAACGTCCTGACTTTC. Its translation is CASSSSSGANVLTF.

The chain carries TRBV5-1 and TRBJ2-7; 10 nucleotides agree with TRBD2. CDR3 length equals 16 residues. V shed 0 bases, J shed 0 bases, and the junction held 3 bases outside the gene matches. In germline, CDR1 is SGHRS, CDR2 YFSETQ. The CDR3 region is CASSLVPSGSSYEQYF. The CDR3 DNA sequence: TGCGCCAGCAGCTTGGTTCCTAGCGGGAGCTCCTACGAGCAGTACTTC.

A single count supports this clone. This sequence joins TRBV6-5 and TRBJ2-7; 7 bases agree with TRBD1. CDR3 length: 13 residues. Germline V gives CDR1 MNHEY, CDR2 SVGAGI. Trimming removed 7 bases from V and 3 bases from J; junction bases left unmatched: 6. The CDR3 here is CASTQTGNYEQYF. The CDR3 DNA follows: TGTGCCAGCACCCAGACAGGGAACTACGAGCAGTACTTC.

This sequence joins TRBV28 and TRBJ1-2; the D gene is possibly TRBD1 (6 bases). The CDR3 covers 12 residues. V dropped 5 bases and J dropped 8 bases, with 12 bases sitting between them. Germline V CDR1 and CDR2: MDHEN, SYDVKM. The CDR3 protein is CASSAGARGYTF. The CDR3 DNA reads as TGTGCCAGCAGTGCAGGGGCGCGAGGCTACACCTTC.

The chain employs TRBV21-1 and TRBJ2-7; the table's D call, TRBD2, was not checked against the DNA. TRBV21-1 is shown as a pseudogene. The CDR3 runs 19 residues. This CDR3 is CASSKGPESSGGVPYEQYF. CDR3 coding DNA: TGTGCCAGCAGCAAAGGCCCGGAGTCTAGCGGGGGGGTCCCCTACGAGCAGTACTTC.

Written as DNA, the CDR3 is TGTGCCAGCACCTCCCTGGGGGGGGGCATCGATGAGCAGTTCTTC. Residues: CASTSLGGGIDEQFF. This chain joins TRBV6-5 and TRBJ2-1; tentative D call: TRBD2 (7 bases). Trimming removed 7 bases at V and 8 bases at J, with 21 bases between. The CDR3 length is 15 residues. The germline CDR1 and CDR2 sequences are MNHEY and SVGAGI.

The chain links TRBV11-2 to TRBJ2-1; 11 bases are a match to TRBD2. Germline V gives CDR1 SGHAT, CDR2 FQNNGV. V lost 3 bases, J lost 7 bases, and 8 bases stayed unmatched. The CDR3 contains 16 residues. CDR3 protein: CASSFVLAGVRNEQFF. As DNA, the CDR3 is TGTGCCAGCAGCTTCGTACTAGCGGGAGTTAGGAATGAGCAGTTCTTC.

The J gene is TRBJ1-6, the V gene TRBV18; 7 bases fit TRBD1. Trimming took 6 bases from V and 4 from J; bases not matched to a gene: 6. The CDR3 extends over 15 amino acids. Looked up from germline, CDR1 is KGHSH and CDR2 is LQKENI. The CDR3 nucleotides read TGTGCCAGCTCCCCCGGGACAGCGTATAATTCACCCCTCCACTTT. Translation: CASSPGTAYNSPLHF. The entire variable domain, with the rest obtained from reference TRBV18 and TRBJ1-6, is as follows: NAGVMQNPRHLVRRRGQEARLRCSPMKGHSHVYWYRQLPEEGLKFMVYLQKENIIDESGMPKERFSAEFPKEGPSILRIQQVVRGDSAAYFCASSPGTAYNSPLHFGNGTRLTVT.

This clone was counted a single time. The chain employs TRBV30 and TRBJ1-2; D might be TRBD1 (5 bases). With 3 bases removed from V and 0 bases from J, the gap between germline ends came to 17 bases. The length of the CDR3 is 16 residues. Per germline, CDR1 GTSNPN and CDR2 SVGIG (reference sequence). CDR3 amino acids: CAWSAPGTGANYGYTF. In DNA, the CDR3 is TGTGCCTGGAGCGCGCCCGGGACTGGAGCTAACTATGGCTACACCTTC.

This clone appeared a single time. The chain has TRBV18 and TRBJ1-5, with D possibly being TRBD1 (6 bases). The CDR3 has 14 amino acids. Germline V CDR1 and CDR2: KGHSH, LQKENI. Trimming shortened V by 5 bases and J by 4 bases, and 12 bases separated the two germline ends. The CDR3 loop reads CASSLRDKNQPQHF. The CDR3 DNA follows: TGTGCCAGCTCATTACGGGACAAGAATCAGCCCCAGCATTTT.

This sequence joins TRBV2 and TRBJ2-3; D gene ambiguous. The germline V and J ends were trimmed by 7 bases and 6 bases, with 8 bases remaining between them. The germline gives CDR1 SNHLY, CDR2 FYNNEI. This CDR3 contains 11 residues. As DNA, the CDR3 is TGTGCCAGCATGCTGAGGGATACGCAGTATTTT. Its translation: CASMLRDTQYF.

CDR3 nucleotide sequence: TGTGCCAGCAGGCGGGAAGCGGATAATTCACCCCTCCACTTT. Its translation is CASRREADNSPLHF. The chain is built from TRBV2 and TRBJ1-6; the D is unclear. CDR1 is SNHLY and CDR2 is FYNNEI in the germline V gene. Deletions cut 6 bases from V and 5 bases from J, with 11 bases between. The CDR3 runs 14 residues. Full variable domain (outside the CDR3, taken from reference TRBV2 and TRBJ1-6): EPEVTQTPSHQVTQMGQEVILRCVPISNHLYFYWYRQILGQKVEFLVSFYNNEISEKSEIFDDQFSVERPDGSNFTLKIRSTKLEDSAMYFCASRREADNSPLHFGNGTRLTVT.

This clone was seen a few times. The rearrangement joins TRBV6-5 to TRBJ1-1, with 7 bases lining up with TRBD1. Germline CDR1 reads MNHEY; CDR2 reads SVGAGI. The CDR3 is 13 amino acids. V was pared by 6 bases and J by 6 bases, with 7 bases of the junction left unmatched. CDR3 bases: TGTGCCAGCAGGTCGACAGGGAGGCCTGAAGCTTTCTTT. It specifies CASRSTGRPEAFF.